Below are 9 T cell receptor beta chains sequenced from a single sample in a study of blood T cell repertoires in COVID-19. TCRdb's copy holds only in-frame clones and misses some; the assay was immunoSEQ multiplex PCR. There are just over 80,000 clones in the sample; about 76% occur only once, and about 20% lies in the top ten. Sequencing used peripheral blood. The receptors come from a woman at least 80 years old with active or convalescent COVID-19.

The chain recombines TRBV2 with TRBJ1-6; TRBD1 is a possible D gene (5 bases). This CDR3 is built from 14 residues. V gave up 4 bases and J gave up 13 bases, with 17 bases separating them. Per the germline V gene, CDR1 is SNHLY and CDR2 is FYNNEI. The CDR3 here is CASSARPGLYPLHF. CDR3 in DNA: TGTGCCAGCAGTGCCAGGCCAGGGCTGTACCCCCTCCACTTT.

This clone was seen a single time. The J gene is TRBJ2-3, the V gene TRBV5-4, with D possibly being TRBD1 (6 bases). The germline V and J ends were trimmed by 0 bases and 0 bases, with 8 bases remaining between them. The CDR3 is made up of 15 amino acids. Germline-derived CDR1 and CDR2 are SGHNT and YYREEE (reference sequence). The CDR3 sequence: CASSLDRESTDTQYF. The CDR3 DNA reads as TGTGCCAGCAGCTTGGACAGGGAGAGCACAGATACGCAGTATTTT.

V is TRBV4-3 and J is TRBJ2-7; tentative D call: TRBD1 (6 bases). From germline, CDR1 is LGHNA and CDR2 YSLEER. This CDR3 is built from 15 residues. V was trimmed by 1 base and J by 7 bases, leaving 17 bases between them. Here the CDR3 reads CASSQGIQGSTEQYF. The CDR3 nucleotides are TGCGCCAGCAGCCAAGGTATACAGGGTAGCACGGAGCAGTACTTC.

The V and J genes are TRBV5-4 and TRBJ2-3; 8 positions agree with TRBD2. Germline CDR1 reads SGHNT; CDR2 reads YYREEE (reference sequence). CDR3 length equals 15 residues. Losses at the gene ends were 2 bases for V and 0 bases for J; bases not matched to a gene: 2. CDR3 coding DNA: TGTGCCAGCAGCTTCAAGCGGGGGAGCACAGATACGCAGTATTTT. This codes for CASSFKRGSTDTQYF.

The chain joins TRBV4-3 to TRBJ2-2; D is uncertain. Trimming pared 1 base from V and 6 bases from J, leaving 9 bases between. Germline CDR1 LGHNA, CDR2 YSLEER. This CDR3 contains 14 residues. CDR3 amino acids: CASSQGVSAGELFF. In nucleotides, the CDR3 is TGCGCCAGCAGCCAAGGGGTGAGCGCCGGGGAGCTGTTTTTT.

V gene TRBV5-5 combines with J gene TRBJ2-3; the D gene is possibly TRBD2 (6 bases). This CDR3 is 16 amino acids long. V lost 0 bases to trimming and J lost 1 base, with 12 bases between them. Looked up from germline, CDR1 is SGHKS and CDR2 is YYEKEE (reference sequence). CDR3 in amino acids: CASSLVPGLRTDTQYF. CDR3 nucleotide sequence: TGTGCCAGCAGCTTGGTGCCGGGACTTCGCACAGATACGCAGTATTTT.

This chain links TRBV19 with TRBJ1-5; weak D call: TRBD1 (6 bases). The V end lost 3 bases, the J end lost 0 bases, and 6 bases lay between the germline ends. Germline assignment: CDR1 LNHDA and CDR2 SQIVND (reference sequence). The CDR3 totals 14 residues. As DNA, the CDR3 is TGTGCCAGTAGTATGGGGGCTAGCAATCAGCCCCAGCATTTT. The encoded protein is CASSMGASNQPQHF.

The chain has TRBV10-3 and TRBJ1-3; perhaps TRBD1 as D (5 bases). Per germline, CDR1 ENHRY and CDR2 SYGVKD. The ends were cut back, 5 bases at V and 4 bases at J, with 12 bases in the middle. The CDR3 extends over 14 amino acids. CDR3 nucleotide sequence: TGTGCCATCAGTAGGCAGGGTGAAGGAAACACCATATATTTT. Its translation: CAISRQGEGNTIYF.

The V call is TRBV6-5, the J call TRBJ2-7; TRBD1 agrees at 8 bases. The CDR3 is made up of 13 amino acids. Germline CDR1 MNHEY, CDR2 SVGAGI. V shed 6 bases, J shed 3 bases, and the junction held 4 bases outside the gene matches. The CDR3 DNA reads as TGTGCCAGCAGGGTGGACAGGGACTACGAGCAGTACTTC. It is translated as CASRVDRDYEQYF.